Reported below is one T cell receptor beta chain. In the authors' workflow: Estimates of nucleated cell counts were drawn from the amplification of reference gene primers. Measured with immunoSEQ multiplex PCR; TCRdb has only the in-frame clones, and not every one. The V and J calls and clone size come from that table; D and trimming were worked out from the DNA. The sample records more than 85,000 clones, 65% to 90% being singletons. The data stem from a study of blood T cell repertoires in COVID-19. Study as a whole: The study drew acute and convalescent COVID-19 samples from the United States, Italy and Spain. Nucleic acid was either cDNA or gDNA, and it came from T cells, B-cell-depleted T cells, or PBMCs.

The CDR3 is 16 amino acids. The germline CDR1 and CDR2 sequences are KGHSH and LQKENI. J was trimmed by 4 bases and V by 3 bases; bases with no gene match: 6. This TCR was recovered from a man in his fifties with acute or convalescent COVID-19. V usage is TRBV18 and J usage is TRBJ2-2; TRBD1 agrees at 9 bases. The sequenced sample consisted of peripheral blood. The CDR3 reads CASSPLDRGGTGELFF. CDR3 DNA sequence: TGTGCCAGCTCACCTTTGGACAGGGGTGGCACCGGGGAGCTGTTTTTT.